Sequencing of this T cell receptor (beta chain) was carried out in a study of shared clonotypes between healthy human individuals (dated by TCRdb to the early 2020s). The study in broad terms: Two women and a few men aged 18 to 49 years were included in the cohort. To estimate repertoire size and how much clonotype sharing occurs between individuals, the study deeply sequenced the blood TCR repertoires of about five healthy adults. To increase sequencing depth and limit assay-specific biases, different laboratories used diverse techniques to prepare libraries and sequence TCR repertoires. Per donor, leukapheresis produced somewhere between about 0.9 and 9 billion PBMCs. Per donor, three plates each were used for CD4 naive and CD4 memory, two for CD8 naive, and one for CD8 memory. General findings and caveats noted by the study authors: Pairwise subsampling indicated that sequencing depth was expected to affect the degree of clonotype sharing among donors. Even with the large sequencing depth, rarefaction of the sorted-subset datasets indicated that sequencing was incomplete. The small number of donors limited the genetic and exposure-history diversity represented. Clonotypes shared by all four sorted-subset donors showed higher generation probabilities than non-shared clonotypes. Sharing across several donors was observed for approximately 5% of naive CD4, less than 4% of naive CD8, over 2% of memory CD4, and over 0.3% of memory CD8 clonotypes. Larger estimated clonotype richness was generally found for naive subsets than for memory subsets. Sampling was limited to blood, and TCR repertoires in tissue likely differ from TCR repertoires in blood.

With respect to this clone: Its binding antigen is unknown. There are no base qualities to consult, and no much larger clone falls within one base.

TCR CDR3 regions were amplified from genomic DNA by multiplex PCR using the deep immunoSEQ assay. Genomic DNA extracted from each cell subset was distributed evenly over all wells of several immunoSEQ 96-well plates, and each plate served as one replicate. Each replicate PCR for sorted subsets received roughly 0.2 ug genomic DNA, equal to about 30,000 T cell genomes. Purified libraries were measured with a Qubit 3.0 fluorometer, size-checked on a Bioanalyzer 2100, and measured again with the KAPA Library Quantification kit. Every immunoSEQ 96-well plate was sequenced on a dedicated single-read 150-cycle Illumina NextSeq 550 flow cell. The study's own analysis went as follows. Because only junctional sequences without quality scores were contained in the immunoSEQ output, filtering matching that applied to full-length reads could not be performed. To assign V/J genes and CDR3, sequences were annotated against IMGT germline references using PyIR, a Python wrapper for IgBLAST v1.9. Reads were filtered out if the reads had weak V/J assignments (E-value above 1e-6), no CDR3, stop codons, out-of-frame junctions, or ambiguous translated residues. V3J clonotypes were defined as sequences sharing an identical inferred V gene, J gene, and CDR3 amino acid sequence. Percentage overlap between repertoires was computed as shared unique clonotypes divided by the size of the smaller repertoire. Three approaches were used to assess repertoire richness: RTK rarefaction, the Chao1 estimator, and Recon v2.1 estimates of unobserved clonotypes. OLGA was used to compute generation probabilities for all TCRbeta clonotypes that the gDNA method yielded from a few donors. TCRdb took over this immuneACCESS table, retaining in-frame rearrangements with V and J assigned. Such tables are incomplete; in checked studies, under half of the missing clones stem from an unresolved V gene, and the remainder is unexplained. The V and J calls and the clone size are those of that table, but D and trimming were determined from the DNA. In all, the sample holds around 2,000,000 clones, and roughly 94% of those were seen once. The leading ten clones occupy 1.1% of the sample.

Measured from the cysteine to the phenylalanine, the CDR3 is 14 residues long. Only CDR3 DNA is held: 42 bases, read in frame from base 1. The germline V gene (reference sequence) supplies CDR1 GTSNPN and CDR2 SVGIG. Ends trimmed: V by 4 bases, J by 6 bases; bases unmatched to a gene: 7. CD8 naive samples were obtained by positive selection for CCR7 among CD45RO-negative cells, yielding a CD45RA+CCR7+ population from which TemRA cells were excluded. Donors were healthy HIV-negative adults with no recently reported acute infections or vaccinations. Every donor was a Caucasian adult living in Nashville, Tennessee, USA. Blood was obtained by leukapheresis, after which PBMCs were separated by Ficoll-Histopaque density gradient centrifugation and cryopreserved in liquid nitrogen vapor phase. Analytical flow cytometry was used to check the purity and quantity of each magnetically sorted T cell population. Each sorted fraction had its genomic DNA isolated and then quantified by UV absorbance on a Nanodrop 2000c.

Recombination linked TRBV30 to TRBJ1-4, and TRBD1 aligns with 8 junction nucleotides. Input material: naive CD8+ T cells sorted from blood. The cell subset or site label on this specimen signifies: CD45RA+CCR7+. This receptor was taken from a man between 18 and 29 years old in good health. The DNA sequence reads TGTGCCTGGAATGCAGGACAGGGCGATGAAAAACTGTTTTTT. Its protein is CAWNAGQGDEKLFF.